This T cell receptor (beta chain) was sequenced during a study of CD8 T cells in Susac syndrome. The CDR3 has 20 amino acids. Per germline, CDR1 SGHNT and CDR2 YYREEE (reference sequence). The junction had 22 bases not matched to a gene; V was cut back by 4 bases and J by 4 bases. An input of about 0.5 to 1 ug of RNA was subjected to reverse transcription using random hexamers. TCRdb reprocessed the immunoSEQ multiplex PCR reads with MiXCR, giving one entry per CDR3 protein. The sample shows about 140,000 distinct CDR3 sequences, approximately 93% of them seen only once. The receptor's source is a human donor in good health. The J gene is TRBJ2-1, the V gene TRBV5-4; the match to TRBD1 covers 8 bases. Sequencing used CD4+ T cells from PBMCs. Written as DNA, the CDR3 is TGTGCCAGCAGCCCCCCGGCAGGGGGCGCTTCAGTGGGACTTTACAATGAGCAGTTCTTC. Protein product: CASSPPAGGASVGLYNEQFF.